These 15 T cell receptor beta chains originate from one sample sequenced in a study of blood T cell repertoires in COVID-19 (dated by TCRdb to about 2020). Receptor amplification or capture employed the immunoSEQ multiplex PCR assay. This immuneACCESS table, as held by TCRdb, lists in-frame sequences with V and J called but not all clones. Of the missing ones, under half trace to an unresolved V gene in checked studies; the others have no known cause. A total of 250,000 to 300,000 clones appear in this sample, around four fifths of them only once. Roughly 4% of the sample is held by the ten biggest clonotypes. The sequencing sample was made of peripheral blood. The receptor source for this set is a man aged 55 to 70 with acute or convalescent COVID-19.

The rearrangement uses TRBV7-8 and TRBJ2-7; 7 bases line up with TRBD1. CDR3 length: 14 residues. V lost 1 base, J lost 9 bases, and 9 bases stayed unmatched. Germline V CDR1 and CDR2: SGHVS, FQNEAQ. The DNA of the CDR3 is TGTGCCAGCAGCTTAGGGGCAGTCAGGGGGACGCAGTACTTC. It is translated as CASSLGAVRGTQYF.

The CDR3 spells CASSHSRTIGNTIYF. As DNA, the CDR3 is TGTGCCAGCTCACATTCACGGACAATTGGAAACACCATATATTTT. The chain joins TRBV18 to TRBJ1-3, with D tentatively TRBD1 (5 bases). The CDR3 is 15 residues long. Trimming pared 4 bases from V and 3 bases from J, leaving 13 bases between. CDR1 and CDR2 from the germline V gene are KGHSH and LQKENI.

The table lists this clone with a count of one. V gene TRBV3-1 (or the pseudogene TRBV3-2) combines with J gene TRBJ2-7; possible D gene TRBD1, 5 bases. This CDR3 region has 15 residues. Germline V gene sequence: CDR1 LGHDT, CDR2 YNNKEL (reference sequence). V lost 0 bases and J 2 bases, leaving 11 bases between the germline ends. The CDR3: CASSQDAGPTYEQYF. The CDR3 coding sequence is TGTGCCAGCAGCCAAGACGCAGGGCCAACCTACGAGCAGTACTTC.

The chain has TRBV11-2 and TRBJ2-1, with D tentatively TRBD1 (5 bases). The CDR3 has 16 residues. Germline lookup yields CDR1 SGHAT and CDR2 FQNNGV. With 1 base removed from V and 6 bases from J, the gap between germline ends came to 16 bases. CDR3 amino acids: CASSLVSTQGFNEQFF. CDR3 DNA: TGTGCCAGCAGCTTAGTGTCCACCCAGGGATTCAATGAGCAGTTCTTC.

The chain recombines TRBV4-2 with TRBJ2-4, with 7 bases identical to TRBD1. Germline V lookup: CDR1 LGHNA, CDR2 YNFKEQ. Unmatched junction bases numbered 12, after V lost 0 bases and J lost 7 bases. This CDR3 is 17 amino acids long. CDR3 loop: CASSQETTGTVLNIQYF. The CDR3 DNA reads TGTGCCAGCAGCCAAGAAACAACCGGGACAGTATTGAACATTCAGTACTTC.

The CDR3 here is CASSLRRGAYNEQFF. CDR3 bases: TGTGCCAGCAGCTTAAGACGGGGAGCCTACAATGAGCAGTTCTTC. J is TRBJ2-1 and V is TRBV7-2, with D maybe TRBD2 (5 bases). The CDR3 totals 15 residues. V was cut by 2 bases and J by 2 bases, with 10 bases left in between. Germline V gene lookup returns CDR1 SGHTA and CDR2 FQGNSA.

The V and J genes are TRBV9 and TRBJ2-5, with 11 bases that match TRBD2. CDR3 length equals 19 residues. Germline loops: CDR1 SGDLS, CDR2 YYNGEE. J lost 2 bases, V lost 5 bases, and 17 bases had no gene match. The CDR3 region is CASRAGQLAGEDTQETQYF. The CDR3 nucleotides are TGTGCCAGCAGAGCCGGCCAACTAGCGGGAGAGGATACACAAGAGACCCAGTACTTC.

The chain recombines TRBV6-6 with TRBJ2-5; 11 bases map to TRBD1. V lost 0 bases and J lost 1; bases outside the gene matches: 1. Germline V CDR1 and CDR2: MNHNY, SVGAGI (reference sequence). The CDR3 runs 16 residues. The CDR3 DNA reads TGTGCCAGCAGTTACTCTGGACAGGGGGCCCAAGAGACCCAGTACTTC. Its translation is CASSYSGQGAQETQYF.

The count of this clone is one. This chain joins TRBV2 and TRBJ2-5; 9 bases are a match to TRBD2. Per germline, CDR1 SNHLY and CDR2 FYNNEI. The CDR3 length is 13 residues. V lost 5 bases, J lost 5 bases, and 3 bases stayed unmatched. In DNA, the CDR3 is TGTGCCAGCAGTTTTAGCGGGGGCGAGACCCAGTACTTC. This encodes CASSFSGGETQYF.

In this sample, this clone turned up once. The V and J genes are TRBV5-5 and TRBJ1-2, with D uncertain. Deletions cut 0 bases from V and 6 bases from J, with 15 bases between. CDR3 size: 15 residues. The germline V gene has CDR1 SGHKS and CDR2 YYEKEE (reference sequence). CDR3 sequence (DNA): TGTGCCAGCAGCTTGGTGCTCTGGGTTCAGGATGGCTACACCTTC. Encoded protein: CASSLVLWVQDGYTF.

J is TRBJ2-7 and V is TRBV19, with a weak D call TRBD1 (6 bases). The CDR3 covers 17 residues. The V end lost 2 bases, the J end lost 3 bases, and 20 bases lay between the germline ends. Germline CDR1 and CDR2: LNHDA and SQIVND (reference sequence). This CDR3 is CASSISGVQGLVYEQYF. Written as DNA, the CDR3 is TGTGCCAGTAGTATATCCGGCGTCCAGGGGCTCGTCTACGAGCAGTACTTC.

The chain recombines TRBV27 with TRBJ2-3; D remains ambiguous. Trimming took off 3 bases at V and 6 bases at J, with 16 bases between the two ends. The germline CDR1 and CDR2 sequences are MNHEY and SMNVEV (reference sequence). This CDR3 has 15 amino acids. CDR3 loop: CASSLLPIDRDTQYF. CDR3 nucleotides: TGTGCCAGCAGTTTGTTACCGATCGATCGGGATACGCAGTATTTT.

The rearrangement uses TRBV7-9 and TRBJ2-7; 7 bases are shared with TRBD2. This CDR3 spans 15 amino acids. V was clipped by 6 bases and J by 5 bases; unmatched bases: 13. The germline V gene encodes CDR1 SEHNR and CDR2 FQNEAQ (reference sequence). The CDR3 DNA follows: TGTGCCAGCAGTTCTCCCGGGGGAGGGCGGGACGAGCAGTACTTC. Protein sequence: CASSSPGGGRDEQYF.

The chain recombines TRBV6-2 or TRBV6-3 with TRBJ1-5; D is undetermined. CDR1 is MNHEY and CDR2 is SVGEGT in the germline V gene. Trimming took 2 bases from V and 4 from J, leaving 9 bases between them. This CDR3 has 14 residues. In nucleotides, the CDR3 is TGTGCCAGCAGTTACGCGGCTACGAATCAGCCCCAGCATTTT. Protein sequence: CASSYAATNQPQHF.

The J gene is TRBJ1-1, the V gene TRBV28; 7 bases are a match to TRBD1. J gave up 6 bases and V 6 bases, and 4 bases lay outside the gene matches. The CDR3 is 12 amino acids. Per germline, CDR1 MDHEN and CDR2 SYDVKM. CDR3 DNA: TGTGCCAGCAGCCTACAGGGGTCTGAAGCTTTCTTT. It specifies CASSLQGSEAFF.